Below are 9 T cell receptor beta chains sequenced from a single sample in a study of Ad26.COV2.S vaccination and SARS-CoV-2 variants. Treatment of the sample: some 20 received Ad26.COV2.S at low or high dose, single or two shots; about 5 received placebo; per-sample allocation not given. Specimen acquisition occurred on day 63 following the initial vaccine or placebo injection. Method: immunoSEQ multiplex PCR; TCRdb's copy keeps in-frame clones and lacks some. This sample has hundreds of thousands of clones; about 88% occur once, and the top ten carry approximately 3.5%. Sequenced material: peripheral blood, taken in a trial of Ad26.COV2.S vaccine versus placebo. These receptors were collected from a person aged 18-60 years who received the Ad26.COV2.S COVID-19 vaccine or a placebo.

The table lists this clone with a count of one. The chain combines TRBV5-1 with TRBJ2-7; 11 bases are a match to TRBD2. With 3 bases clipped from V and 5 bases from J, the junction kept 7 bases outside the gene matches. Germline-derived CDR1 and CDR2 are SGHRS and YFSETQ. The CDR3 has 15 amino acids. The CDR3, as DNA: TGCGCCAGCAGCTGGGGACTAGCGGTAGTAGACGAGCAGTACTTC. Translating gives CASSWGLAVVDEQYF.

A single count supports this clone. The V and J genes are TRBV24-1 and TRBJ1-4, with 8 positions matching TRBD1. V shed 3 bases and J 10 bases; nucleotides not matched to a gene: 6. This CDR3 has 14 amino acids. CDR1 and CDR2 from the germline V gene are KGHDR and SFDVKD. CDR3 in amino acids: CATSDPKTGGKLFF. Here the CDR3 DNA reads TGTGCCACCAGTGATCCTAAAACAGGGGGAAAACTGTTTTTT.

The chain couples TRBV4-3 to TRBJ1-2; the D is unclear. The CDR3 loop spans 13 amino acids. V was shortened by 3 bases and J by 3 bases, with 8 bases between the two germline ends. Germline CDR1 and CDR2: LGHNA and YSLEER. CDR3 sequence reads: CASSQGSDYGYTF. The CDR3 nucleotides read TGCGCCAGCAGCCAGGGGTCTGACTATGGCTACACCTTC.

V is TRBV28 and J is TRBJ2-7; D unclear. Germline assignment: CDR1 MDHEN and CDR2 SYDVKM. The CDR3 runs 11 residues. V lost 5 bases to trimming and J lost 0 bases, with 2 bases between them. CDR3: CASSDSYEQYF. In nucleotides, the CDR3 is TGTGCCAGCAGTGACTCCTACGAGCAGTACTTC.

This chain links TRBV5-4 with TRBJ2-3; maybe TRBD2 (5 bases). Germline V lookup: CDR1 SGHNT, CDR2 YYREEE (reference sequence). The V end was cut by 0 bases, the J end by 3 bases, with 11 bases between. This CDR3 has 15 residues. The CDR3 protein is CASSLERAFTDTQYF. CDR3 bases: TGTGCCAGCAGCTTGGAGAGGGCTTTTACAGATACGCAGTATTTT. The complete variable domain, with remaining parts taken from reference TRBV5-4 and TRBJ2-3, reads ETGVTQSPTHLIKTRGQQVTLRCSSQSGHNTVSWYQQALGQGPQFIFQYYREEENGRGNFPPRFSGLQFPNYSSELNVNALELDDSALYLCASSLERAFTDTQYFGPGTRLTVL.

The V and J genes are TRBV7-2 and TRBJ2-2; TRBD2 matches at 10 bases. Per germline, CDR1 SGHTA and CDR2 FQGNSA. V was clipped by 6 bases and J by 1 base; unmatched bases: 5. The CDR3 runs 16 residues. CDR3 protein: CASRRQREGNTGELFF. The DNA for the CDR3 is TGTGCCAGCAGAAGACAGCGGGAGGGGAACACCGGGGAGCTGTTTTTT.

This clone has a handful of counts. CDR3 residues: CASSSNAYTSLDRYTGELFF. Here the CDR3 DNA reads TGTGCCAGCAGTTCCAACGCTTATACCTCTTTGGACAGATACACCGGGGAGCTGTTTTTT. The chain joins TRBV27 to TRBJ2-2, with D possibly being TRBD1 (6 bases). This CDR3 is built from 20 residues. Germline CDR1 MNHEY, CDR2 SMNVEV (reference sequence). Deletions cut 4 bases from V and 3 bases from J, with 27 bases between.

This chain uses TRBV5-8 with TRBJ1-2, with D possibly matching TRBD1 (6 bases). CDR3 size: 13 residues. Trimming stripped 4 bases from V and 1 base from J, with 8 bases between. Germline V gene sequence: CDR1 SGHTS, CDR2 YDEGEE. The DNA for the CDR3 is TGTGCCAGCAGCCTCAGGGGTAACTATGGCTACACCTTC. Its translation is CASSLRGNYGYTF.

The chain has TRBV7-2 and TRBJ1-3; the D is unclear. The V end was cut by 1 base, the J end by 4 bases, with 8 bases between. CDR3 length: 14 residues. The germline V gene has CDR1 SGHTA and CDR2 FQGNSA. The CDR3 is CASSLGPGGNTIYF. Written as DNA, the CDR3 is TGTGCCAGCAGCTTAGGACCCGGCGGAAACACCATATATTTT.